The 3 T cell receptor beta chains below all came from one sample that was sequenced in a study of cytomegalovirus exposure and HLA in healthy donors. Primers included in the PCR were 60 Vbeta and 13 Jbeta primers. This table comes from immunoSEQ multiplex PCR, and its TCRdb copy is limited to in-frame clones, with some not included. The repertoire table contains roughly 120,000 clones. The sample taken for sequencing was PBMCs. Receptor source: a man between 18 and 35 years old in good health and CMV-seronegative.

The genes are TRBV11-3 and TRBJ2-1, with 8 bases lining up with TRBD2. The trim removed 5 bases at V and 9 bases at J, leaving 9 bases unmatched. The CDR3 is made up of 14 amino acids. Germline V gives CDR1 SGHNT, CDR2 YENEEA. CDR3 DNA: TGTGCCAGCAGCCCCGGGGGGGTCACTAGTGAGCAGTTCTTC. This translates into CASSPGGVTSEQFF.

The V gene is TRBV6-7, the J gene TRBJ2-7; perhaps TRBD1 as D (6 bases). TRBV6-7 is an ORF, and what it does is uncertain. V was shortened by 6 bases and J by 5 bases, with 26 bases between the two germline ends. There are 17 residues in the CDR3. CDR3 sequence: CASSPEFGQGCSHEQYF. In DNA, the CDR3 is TGTGCCAGCAGCCCTGAATTTGGCCAGGGGTGTTCCCACGAGCAGTACTTC.

The chain has TRBV2 and TRBJ1-5; D is possibly TRBD1 (6 bases). V lost 5 bases, J lost 9 bases, and 14 bases lay in between. Germline values: CDR1 SNHLY, CDR2 FYNNEI. CDR3 length: 13 amino acids. The CDR3, as DNA: TGTGCCAGCAGTAGCTCAGGGGTGGGGCCCCAGCATTTT. Translation: CASSSSGVGPQHF.